This T cell receptor beta chain was captured in a study of human T cells and chemical hapten exposure. Study at large: Yields of TCR per sample differed, chiefly owing to small differences in pooled library volume. Whole-study results and caveats: It was expanded TCRs that formed significantly more large CDR3 similarity clusters than controls did.

TCRdb re-called the RACE reads through MiXCR, storing one row per CDR3 protein. The table shows around 69,000 distinct CDR3 sequences, with over 6.5% occurring only once. This clonotype was counted at least ten times. The antigen is unknown. Time point defined: patch test 2, 6 weeks after DPC sensitization. Treatment described: therapeutic diphenylcyclopropenone sensitization with weekly scalp DPC. This clonotype was obtained from a woman aged 50 to 60 with alopecia areata. Some clones in this sample may be carry-over from other donors' samples. The material was whole blood, obtained in connection with sensitization to the hapten diphenylcyclopropenone (DPC).

The CDR3 region has the DNA TGCGCCAGCAGCCGGGGCCCCGGGGGGCCTCTCAATGAGCAGTTCTTC. It encodes CASSRGPGGPLNEQFF. This chain joins TRBV4-1 and TRBJ2-1; D possibly corresponds to TRBD2 (7 bases). The CDR3 has 16 residues. The germline V and J ends were trimmed by 4 bases and 6 bases, with 19 bases remaining between them. Germline loops: CDR1 MGHRA, CDR2 YSYEKL.